One and the same sample provided the 14 T cell receptor beta chains below, sequenced in a study of PD-1 blockade in classical Hodgkin lymphoma. Here immunoSEQ multiplex PCR was the method, and the copy in TCRdb shows in-frame clones only, minus some. The data contain tens of thousands of clones, around 85% of them singletons. Following autologous stem cell transplantation, relapse occurred in every patient, and exposure to brentuximab vedotin varied. This specimen consisted of peripheral blood mononuclear cells (PBMCs), obtained at baseline. The receptors derive from a human donor with classical Hodgkin lymphoma.

The chain employs TRBV19 and TRBJ1-5, with no clear D. The CDR3 is 15 amino acids. The germline V gene encodes CDR1 LNHDA and CDR2 SQIVND (reference sequence). Trimming removed 11 bases at V and 4 bases at J, with 21 bases between. The CDR3 nucleotides are TGTGCCTCCACGGGCGGCGGAGGGTTAAATCAGCCCCAGCATTTT. The encoded protein is CASTGGGGLNQPQHF.

The chain links TRBV6-1 to TRBJ2-7; the D is unclear. The CDR3 runs 14 residues. The V gene lost 8 bases and the J gene lost 3 bases, with 17 bases spanning the gap. Germline V gene lookup returns CDR1 MNHNS and CDR2 SASEGT. The CDR3 DNA reads as TGTGCCAGCTCATCTTTAGGGATGAGCTACGAGCAGTACTTC. The encoded protein is CASSSLGMSYEQYF.

The chain joins TRBV7-9 to TRBJ1-1, with unresolved D. Germline V gene sequence: CDR1 SEHNR, CDR2 FQNEAQ (reference sequence). Trimming cost V 0 bases and J 1 base, with 3 bases left between them. This CDR3 is built from 13 residues. In DNA form, the CDR3 reads TGTGCCAGCAGCTTAGCACAGAACACTGAAGCTTTCTTT. Amino acid sequence: CASSLAQNTEAFF.

This chain uses TRBV7-2 with TRBJ2-7; D call uncertain. The length of the CDR3 is 14 residues. Trimming left V 5 bases short and J 2 bases short, with 13 bases between. Germline V gives CDR1 SGHTA, CDR2 FQGNSA. CDR3 sequence: CASSLFEFPYEQYF. For the CDR3, the DNA is TGTGCCAGCAGCCTTTTTGAGTTCCCCTACGAGCAGTACTTC.

The rearrangement uses TRBV30 and TRBJ2-2, with 10 bases matching TRBD1. The germline CDR1 and CDR2 sequences are GTSNPN and SVGIG (reference sequence). This CDR3 comprises 18 residues. V shed 0 bases, J shed 5 bases, and the junction held 12 bases outside the gene matches. This chain's CDR3 is CAWSVLMPGTGVTGELFF. The CDR3 bases are TGTGCCTGGAGTGTACTAATGCCTGGGACAGGGGTTACCGGGGAGCTGTTTTTT.

This rearrangement joins TRBV4-3 to TRBJ1-1, with no clear D. The CDR3 totals 13 residues. Trimming shortened V by 1 base and J by 4 bases, and 7 bases separated the two germline ends. Germline lookup yields CDR1 LGHNA and CDR2 YSLEER. DNA for the CDR3: TGCGCCAGCAGCCAAGTCTCACGCACTGAAGCTTTCTTT. Translated, it gives CASSQVSRTEAFF.

The genes are TRBV27 and TRBJ1-1, with D perhaps matching TRBD1 (6 bases). From germline, CDR1 is MNHEY and CDR2 SMNVEV (reference sequence). Trimming removed 3 bases at V and 1 base at J, with 12 bases between. CDR3 length: 15 amino acids. CDR3 amino acids: CASSFSGHSNTEAFF. The CDR3 DNA follows: TGTGCCAGCAGTTTCTCGGGACACTCGAACACTGAAGCTTTCTTT.

The rearrangement uses TRBV9 and TRBJ2-1; D possibly matches TRBD1 or TRBD2 (5 bases each). Germline loops: CDR1 SGDLS, CDR2 YYNGEE. This CDR3 has 16 residues. V gave up 1 base and J gave up 6 bases, with 17 bases separating them. CDR3 DNA: TGTGCCAGCAGCGTATCACCGGGACGCGGAGCCAATGAGCAGTTCTTC. It translates to CASSVSPGRGANEQFF.

The chain uses TRBV29-1 and TRBJ2-2, with 7 bases fitting TRBD1. V lost 1 base and J lost 6; bases outside the gene matches: 8. The CDR3 runs to 15 residues. Germline assignment: CDR1 SQVTM and CDR2 ANQGSEA. The chain's CDR3 is CSVEVGWQGAGELFF. The CDR3 DNA reads as TGCAGCGTTGAAGTGGGTTGGCAGGGGGCCGGGGAGCTGTTTTTT.

This clone was counted once. This sequence joins TRBV2 and TRBJ2-1, with 9 bases aligning to TRBD1. The germline V gene encodes CDR1 SNHLY and CDR2 FYNNEI. There are 20 residues in the CDR3. The CDR3 reads CAPLPSGQGMLTRSYNEQFF. The CDR3 nucleotides read TGTGCTCCCCTCCCTTCCGGACAGGGGATGTTAACTAGGTCCTACAATGAGCAGTTCTTC. Complete variable domain (other parts from reference TRBV2 and TRBJ2-1): EPEVTQTPSHQVTQMGQEVILRCVPISNHLYFYWYRQILGQKVEFLVSFYNNEISEKSEIFDDQFSVERPDGSNFTLKIRSTKLEDSAMYFCAPLPSGQGMLTRSYNEQFFGPGTRLTVL.

The chain recombines TRBV5-1 with TRBJ1-2; no clear D gene. Germline lookup yields CDR1 SGHRS and CDR2 YFSETQ. Trimming removed 1 base from V and 4 bases from J, with 14 bases in between. CDR3 length: 15 amino acids. CDR3 DNA sequence: TGCGCCAGCAGCTTGATGCGGGATAGTGGCTATGGCTACACCTTC. Protein sequence: CASSLMRDSGYGYTF.

This clone was found once. The genes are TRBV7-9 and TRBJ2-5; 8 bases agree with TRBD2. The CDR3 covers 14 residues. Germline loops: CDR1 SEHNR, CDR2 FQNEAQ (reference sequence). J gave up 4 bases and V 2 bases, and 3 bases lay outside the gene matches. As DNA, the CDR3 is TGTGCCAGCAGCTTATACCTAGCGGGAGAGACCCAGTACTTC. As protein: CASSLYLAGETQYF.

V usage is TRBV7-9 and J usage is TRBJ2-1, with D possibly matching TRBD2 (6 bases). V lost 4 bases and J 10 bases, leaving 8 bases between the germline ends. This CDR3 region has 11 residues. Germline CDR1 is SEHNR and CDR2 is FQNEAQ (reference sequence). In DNA form, the CDR3 reads TGTGCCAGCAGCTCAGGAGGGGAGCAGTTCTTC. It codes for CASSSGGEQFF.

CDR3 coding DNA: TGCGCCAGCAGCCAAGATTTGGCAGGGGGTAGCGATGAGCAGTTCTTC. Protein product: CASSQDLAGGSDEQFF. V and J are TRBV4-3 and TRBJ2-1, with 7 bases identical to TRBD1. The CDR3 covers 16 residues. The germline V gene encodes CDR1 LGHNA and CDR2 YSLEER. With V trimmed by 0 bases and J by 8 bases, 10 bases remained unmatched.